This T cell receptor (beta chain) came from a study of breast tumors, draining lymph nodes, adjacent tissues. Breast cancer patients provided tissue from their axillary draining lymph nodes. CDR1 and CDR2 (germline): DFQATT, SNEGSKA (reference sequence). This CDR3 contains 16 residues. V lost 4 bases, J lost 2 bases, and 18 bases lay in between. Each CDR3 protein is one row after TCRdb ran MiXCR on the multiplex PCR reads. This table has 200,000 or so distinct CDR3 sequences, about 32% appearing once. This clonotype was obtained from a female donor with breast cancer. Some clones in this sample may be carry-over from other donors' samples. Material for sequencing was axillary lymph node tissue. The V call is TRBV20-1, the J call TRBJ1-5; D remains unclear. The CDR3 here is CSANPASGRGNQPQHF. The CDR3 DNA is TGCAGTGCTAACCCCGCTAGCGGGAGAGGCAATCAGCCCCAGCATTTT.